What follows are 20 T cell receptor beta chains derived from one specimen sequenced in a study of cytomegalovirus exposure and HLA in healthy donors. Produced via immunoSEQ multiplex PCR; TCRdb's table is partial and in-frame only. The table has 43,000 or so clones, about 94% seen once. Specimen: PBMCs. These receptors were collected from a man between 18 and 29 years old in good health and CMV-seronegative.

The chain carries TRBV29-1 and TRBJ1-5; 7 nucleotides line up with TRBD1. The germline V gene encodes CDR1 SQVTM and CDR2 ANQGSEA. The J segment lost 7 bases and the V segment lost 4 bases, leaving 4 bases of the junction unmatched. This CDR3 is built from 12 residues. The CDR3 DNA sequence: TGCAGCGTTGGGGGACAGAACCAGCCCCAGCATTTT. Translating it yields CSVGGQNQPQHF.

The CDR3 reads CSVTGEETQYF. CDR3 coding DNA: TGCAGCGTTACAGGGGAAGAGACCCAGTACTTC. This rearrangement joins TRBV29-1 to TRBJ2-5; 7 nucleotides align to TRBD1. In germline, CDR1 is SQVTM, CDR2 ANQGSEA. V lost 5 bases to trimming and J lost 3 bases; unmatched junction nucleotides: 0. This CDR3 region has 11 residues.

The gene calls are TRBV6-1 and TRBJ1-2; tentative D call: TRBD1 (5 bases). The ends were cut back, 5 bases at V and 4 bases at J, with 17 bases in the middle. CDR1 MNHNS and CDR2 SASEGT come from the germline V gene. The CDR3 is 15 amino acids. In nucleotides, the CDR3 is TGTGCCAGCAGTCCGAAGTTCCCGACAGCCTATGGCTACACCTTC. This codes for CASSPKFPTAYGYTF.

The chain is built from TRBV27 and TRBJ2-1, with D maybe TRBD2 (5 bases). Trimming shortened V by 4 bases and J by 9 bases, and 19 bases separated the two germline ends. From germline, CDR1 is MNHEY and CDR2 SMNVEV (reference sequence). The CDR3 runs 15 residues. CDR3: CASSWGDYPPGEQFF. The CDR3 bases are TGTGCCAGCAGTTGGGGAGACTATCCCCCGGGTGAGCAGTTCTTC.

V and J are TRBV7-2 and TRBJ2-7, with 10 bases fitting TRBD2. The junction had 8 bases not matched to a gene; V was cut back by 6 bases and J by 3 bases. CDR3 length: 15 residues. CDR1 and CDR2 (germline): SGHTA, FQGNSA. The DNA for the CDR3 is TGTGCCAGCAGACAAAGCGGGAGGGCCGGCTACGAGCAGTACTTC. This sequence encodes CASRQSGRAGYEQYF.

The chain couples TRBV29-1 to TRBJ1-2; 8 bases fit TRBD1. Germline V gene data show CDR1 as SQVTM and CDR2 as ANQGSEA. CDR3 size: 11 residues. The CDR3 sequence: CGGQEGYGYTF. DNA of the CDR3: TGCGGGGGACAGGAGGGGTATGGCTACACCTTC.

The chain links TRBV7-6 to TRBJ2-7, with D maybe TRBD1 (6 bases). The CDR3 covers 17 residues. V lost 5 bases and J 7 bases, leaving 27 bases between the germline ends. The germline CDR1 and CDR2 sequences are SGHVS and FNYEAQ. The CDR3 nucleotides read TGTGCCAGCAGCGACGGGACACCTGGATCTACTACGGGGGAGCAGTACTTC. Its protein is CASSDGTPGSTTGEQYF.

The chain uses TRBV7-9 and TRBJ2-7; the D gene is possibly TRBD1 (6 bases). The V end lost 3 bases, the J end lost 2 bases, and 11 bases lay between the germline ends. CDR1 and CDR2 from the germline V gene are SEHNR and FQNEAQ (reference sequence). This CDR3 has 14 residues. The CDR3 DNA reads TGTGCCAGCAGCTTTAGGGACAATACCTACGAGCAGTACTTC. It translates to CASSFRDNTYEQYF.

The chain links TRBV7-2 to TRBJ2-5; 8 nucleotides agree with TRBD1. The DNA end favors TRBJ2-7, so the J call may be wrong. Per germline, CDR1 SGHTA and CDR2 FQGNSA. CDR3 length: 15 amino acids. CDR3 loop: CASSVTGGYSYEQYF. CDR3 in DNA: TGTGCCAGCAGCGTAACAGGGGGATACTCCTACGAGCAGTACTTC.

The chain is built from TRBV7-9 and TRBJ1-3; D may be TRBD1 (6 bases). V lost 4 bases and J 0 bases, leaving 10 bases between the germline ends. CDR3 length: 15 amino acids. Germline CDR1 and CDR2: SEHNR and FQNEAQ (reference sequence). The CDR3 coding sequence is TGTGCCAGCAGCTCAGACAGGTCCTCTGGAAACACCATATATTTT. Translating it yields CASSSDRSSGNTIYF.

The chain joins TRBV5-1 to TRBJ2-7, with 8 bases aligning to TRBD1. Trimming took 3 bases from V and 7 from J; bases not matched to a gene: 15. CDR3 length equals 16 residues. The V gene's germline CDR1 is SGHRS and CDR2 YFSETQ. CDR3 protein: CASSSLPGQVYDEQYF. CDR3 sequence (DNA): TGCGCCAGCAGCTCGCTACCGGGACAGGTCTACGATGAGCAGTACTTC.

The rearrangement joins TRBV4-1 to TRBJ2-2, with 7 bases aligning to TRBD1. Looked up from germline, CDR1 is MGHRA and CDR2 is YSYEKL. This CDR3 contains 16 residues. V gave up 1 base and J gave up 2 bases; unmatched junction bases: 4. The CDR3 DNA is TGCGCCAGCAGCCAAGTCCCAGGGGGAAACACCGGGGAGCTGTTTTTT. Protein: CASSQVPGGNTGELFF.

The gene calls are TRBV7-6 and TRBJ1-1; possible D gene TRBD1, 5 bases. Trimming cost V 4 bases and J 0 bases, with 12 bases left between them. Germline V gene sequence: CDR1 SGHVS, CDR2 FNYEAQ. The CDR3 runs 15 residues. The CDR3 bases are TGTGCCAGCAGCTCCAGGACGGACATGAACACTGAAGCTTTCTTT. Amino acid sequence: CASSSRTDMNTEAFF.

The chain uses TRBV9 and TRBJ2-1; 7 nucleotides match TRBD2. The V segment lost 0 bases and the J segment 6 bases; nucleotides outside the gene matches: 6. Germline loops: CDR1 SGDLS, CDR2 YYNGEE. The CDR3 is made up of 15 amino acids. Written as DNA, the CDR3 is TGTGCCAGCAGCGTAGCTGCCCGGACTAGCAATGAGCAGTTCTTC. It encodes CASSVAARTSNEQFF.

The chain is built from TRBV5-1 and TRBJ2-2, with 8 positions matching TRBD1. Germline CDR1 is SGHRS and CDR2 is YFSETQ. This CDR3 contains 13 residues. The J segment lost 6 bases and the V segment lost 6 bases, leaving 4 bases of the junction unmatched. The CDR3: CASTGRGPGELFF. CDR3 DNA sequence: TGCGCCAGCACGGGCAGGGGGCCCGGGGAGCTGTTTTTT.

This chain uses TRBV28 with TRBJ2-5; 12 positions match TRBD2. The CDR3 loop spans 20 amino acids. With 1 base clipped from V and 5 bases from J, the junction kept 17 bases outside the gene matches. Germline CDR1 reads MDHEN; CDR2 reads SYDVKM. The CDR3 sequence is CASSLSGIAFGLAGKETQYF. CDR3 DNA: TGTGCCAGCAGTTTATCGGGGATCGCATTCGGACTAGCGGGAAAGGAGACCCAGTACTTC.

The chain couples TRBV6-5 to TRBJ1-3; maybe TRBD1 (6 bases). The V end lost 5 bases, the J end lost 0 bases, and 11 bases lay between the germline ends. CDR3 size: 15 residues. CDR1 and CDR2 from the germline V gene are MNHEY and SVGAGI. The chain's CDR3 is CASSQRQDSGNTIYF. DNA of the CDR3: TGTGCCAGCAGTCAGAGACAGGACTCTGGAAACACCATATATTTT.

The CDR3, as DNA: TGTGCCAGCAGCAAAGACAGGGTAGGGCAGCCCCAGCATTTT. Translated, it gives CASSKDRVGQPQHF. The J gene is TRBJ1-5, the V gene TRBV7-2; 7 positions agree with TRBD1. V shed 5 bases and J 7 bases; nucleotides not matched to a gene: 8. The CDR3 runs 14 residues. Germline CDR1 is SGHTA and CDR2 is FQGNSA.

The DNA of the CDR3 is TGTGCCAGCAGTTTAAGCGGACCGGGTTTTTCGGAGCAGTTCTTC. Its translation: CASSLSGPGFSEQFF. The chain joins TRBV27 to TRBJ2-1; D might be TRBD2 (5 bases). V was trimmed by 2 bases and J by 10 bases, leaving 18 bases between them. Germline assignment: CDR1 MNHEY and CDR2 SMNVEV (reference sequence). The CDR3 runs to 15 residues.

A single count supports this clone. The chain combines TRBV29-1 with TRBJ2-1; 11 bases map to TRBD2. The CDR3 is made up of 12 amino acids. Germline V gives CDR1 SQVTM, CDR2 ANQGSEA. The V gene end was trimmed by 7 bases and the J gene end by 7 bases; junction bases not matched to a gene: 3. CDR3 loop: CSGLAGGNEQFF. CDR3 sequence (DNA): TGCAGCGGCTTAGCGGGGGGGAATGAGCAGTTCTTC.